These 13 T cell receptor beta chains were sequenced from one sample in a study of blood T cells in healthy people across ages. The authors ran a second PCR of about 7 to 11 cycles using a sample-barcoded 5' primer and a J-beta primer mix. TCRdb analysed the 5' RACE reads with MiXCR anew, one entry per CDR3 protein. The table records about 680,000 distinct CDR3 sequences, 45% to 50% of them present only once. The material sequenced was blood. The receptors derive from a woman aged 55-75 years in good health.

The chain uses TRBV6-2 or TRBV6-3 and TRBJ2-1; TRBD2 matches at 8 bases. The CDR3 consists of 11 residues. CDR1 and CDR2 (germline): MNHEY, SVGEGT. J lost 15 bases, V lost 5 bases, and 6 bases had no gene match. The DNA for the CDR3 is TGTGCCAGCAGTGCTGGGACTAGTGGGTTCTTC. It translates to CASSAGTSGFF.

The chain recombines TRBV20-1 with TRBJ2-5; D not certain. The DNA end lines up better with TRBJ2-7; the J call may be wrong. Germline CDR1 reads DFQATT; CDR2 reads SNEGSKA (reference sequence). This CDR3 comprises 12 residues. The DNA for the CDR3 is TGCAGTGCTAATGGCCCCGGCTACGAGCAGTACTTC. Residues: CSANGPGYEQYF.

This chain connects TRBV9 to TRBJ1-1, with D possibly TRBD1 on 5 matching bases. From germline, CDR1 is SGDLS and CDR2 YYNGEE. V shed 2 bases and J shed 6 bases, with 11 bases lying between them. CDR3 size: 13 residues. The CDR3 protein is CASSVDWGSEAFF. The CDR3, as DNA: TGTGCCAGCAGCGTGGACTGGGGCTCTGAAGCTTTCTTT. Combining the CDR3 with reference TRBV9 and TRBJ1-1 gives the whole variable domain DSGVTQTPKHLITATGQRVTLRCSPRSGDLSVYWYQQSLDQGLQFLIQYYNGEERAKGNILERFSAQQFPDLHSELNLSSLELGDSALYFCASSVDWGSEAFFGQGTRLTVV.

The chain recombines TRBV28 with TRBJ2-1; perhaps TRBD2 as D (6 bases). This CDR3 contains 14 residues. V dropped 6 bases and J dropped 4 bases, with 13 bases sitting between them. Germline values: CDR1 MDHEN, CDR2 SYDVKM. The CDR3 spells CASSSGLLYNEQFF. The CDR3 DNA is TGTGCCAGCAGCTCGGGACTGTTATACAATGAGCAGTTCTTC.

The sample holds a few counts of this clonotype. This chain uses TRBV5-5 with TRBJ2-7; D uncertain. This CDR3 has 14 amino acids. Trimming took 0 bases from V and 0 from J, leaving 7 bases between them. Germline CDR1 reads SGHKS; CDR2 reads YYEKEE (reference sequence). In DNA form, the CDR3 reads TGTGCCAGCAGCTTGGCCCAGGTCTCCTACGAGCAGTACTTC. Translating it yields CASSLAQVSYEQYF.

The chain recombines TRBV5-1 with TRBJ2-5; D may match TRBD1 or TRBD2 (5 bases each). V was clipped by 3 bases and J by 5 bases, with 8 bases between them. Germline CDR1 and CDR2: SGHRS and YFSETQ. The CDR3 totals 12 residues. The CDR3 DNA reads as TGCGCCAGCAGCTGGGACCGTGAGACCCAGTACTTC. This gives the protein CASSWDRETQYF.

This clonotype has more than one count but fewer than ten. The gene calls are TRBV27 and TRBJ2-1; D is possibly TRBD1 (6 bases). The germline gives CDR1 MNHEY, CDR2 SMNVEV (reference sequence). The CDR3 spans 12 residues. Trimming stripped 6 bases from V and 13 bases from J, with 16 bases between. DNA for the CDR3: TGTGCCAGCAGCCTTAATCAGGGGCCCCAGTTCTTC. Its translation is CASSLNQGPQFF.

A word on this clonotype: Compared with germline, one end of the junction differs, possibly owing to a read error. The chain is built from TRBV10-3 and TRBJ1-2; tentative D call: TRBD1 (5 bases). The CDR3 loop spans 16 amino acids. Germline V gene data show CDR1 as ENHRY and CDR2 as SYGVKD. CDR3 loop: CAISKSEGPLVYGYTF. CDR3 nucleotides: TGTGCCATCAGTAAGTCAGAGGGGCCCCTAGTCTATGGCTACACCTTC.

V and J are TRBV7-2 and TRBJ2-7; D is unclear. The CDR3 sequence is 14 residues long. CDR1 and CDR2 from the germline V gene are SGHTA and FQGNSA. Trimming stripped 1 base from V and 5 bases from J, with 12 bases between. CDR3 loop: CASSLGPEQDEQYF. CDR3 nucleotides: TGTGCCAGCAGCTTAGGCCCTGAGCAGGACGAGCAGTACTTC.

The rearrangement joins TRBV7-9 to TRBJ2-7; no clear D. Per the germline V gene, CDR1 is SEHNR and CDR2 is FQNEAQ (reference sequence). The CDR3 length is 13 residues. V lost 3 bases to trimming and J lost 6 bases, with 12 bases between them. In DNA form, the CDR3 reads TGTGCCAGCAGCTTTGTAGGTGGGCTCGAGCAGTACTTC. This codes for CASSFVGGLEQYF. Filled out from reference TRBV7-9 and TRBJ2-7, the complete variable domain reads DTGVSQNPRHKITKRGQNVTFRCDPISEHNRLYWYRQTLGQGPEFLTYFQNEAQLEKSRLLSDRFSAERPKGSFSTLEIQRTEQGDSAMYLCASSFVGGLEQYFGPGTRLTVT.

This clonotype was seen once. The chain employs TRBV15 and TRBJ2-1; D might be TRBD2 (5 bases). The CDR3 length is 17 residues. V shed 5 bases and J shed 2 bases, with 19 bases lying between them. Germline CDR1 LNHNV, CDR2 YYDKDF (reference sequence). CDR3 nucleotides: TGTGCCACCAGCGGGAGAGAGGCGTCAGGACCCTACAATGAGCAGTTCTTC. Protein: CATSGREASGPYNEQFF. Filled out from reference TRBV15 and TRBJ2-1, the complete variable domain reads DAMVIQNPRYQVTQFGKPVTLSCSQTLNHNVMYWYQQKSSQAPKLLFHYYDKDFNNEADTPDNFQSRRPNTSFCFLDIRSPGLGDTAMYLCATSGREASGPYNEQFFGPGTRLTVL.

As DNA, the CDR3 is TGTGCCAGCAGCGTTGAGGGGGCGTACGGAAACACCATATATTTT. Translated, it gives CASSVEGAYGNTIYF. The J gene is TRBJ1-3, the V gene TRBV9; the match to TRBD1 covers 7 bases. The CDR3 length is 15 residues. V dropped 2 bases and J dropped 4; count of bases not matched to a gene: 6. Germline lookup yields CDR1 SGDLS and CDR2 YYNGEE.

This sequence joins TRBV7-2 and TRBJ2-7; D unclear. The CDR3 has 12 residues. Germline CDR1 and CDR2: SGHTA and FQGNSA. V lost 5 bases to trimming and J lost 2 bases, with 7 bases between them. DNA of the CDR3: TGTGCCAGCAGCAAGCGCCCCTACGAGCAGTACTTC. Translation gives CASSKRPYEQYF.